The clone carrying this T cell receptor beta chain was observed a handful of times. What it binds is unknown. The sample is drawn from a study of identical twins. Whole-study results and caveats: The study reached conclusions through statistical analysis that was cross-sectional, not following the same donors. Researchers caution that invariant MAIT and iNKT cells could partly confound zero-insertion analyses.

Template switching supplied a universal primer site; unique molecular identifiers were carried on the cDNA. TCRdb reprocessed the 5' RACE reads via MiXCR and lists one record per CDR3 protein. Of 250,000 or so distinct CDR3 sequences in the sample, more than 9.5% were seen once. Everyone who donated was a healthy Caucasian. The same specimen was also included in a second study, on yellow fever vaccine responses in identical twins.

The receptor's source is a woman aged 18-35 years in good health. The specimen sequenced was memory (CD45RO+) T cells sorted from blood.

CDR3 nucleotides: TGCGCCAGCAGCTTTCGGACAGGGGGAAATAGGGATGAGCAGTTCTTC. Encoded protein: CASSFRTGGNRDEQFF. The chain uses TRBV5-1 and TRBJ2-1; 10 bases line up with TRBD1. The CDR3 length is 16 residues. Looked up from germline, CDR1 is SGHRS and CDR2 is YFSETQ. Germline trimming cut 2 bases from V and 8 bases from J; bases unmatched to any gene: 10. Full variable domain (outside the CDR3, taken from reference TRBV5-1 and TRBJ2-1): KAGVTQTPRYLIKTRGQQVTLSCSPISGHRSVSWYQQTPGQGLQFLFEYFSETQRNKGNFPGRFSGRQFSNSRSEMNVSTLELGDSALYLCASSFRTGGNRDEQFFGPGTRLTVL.